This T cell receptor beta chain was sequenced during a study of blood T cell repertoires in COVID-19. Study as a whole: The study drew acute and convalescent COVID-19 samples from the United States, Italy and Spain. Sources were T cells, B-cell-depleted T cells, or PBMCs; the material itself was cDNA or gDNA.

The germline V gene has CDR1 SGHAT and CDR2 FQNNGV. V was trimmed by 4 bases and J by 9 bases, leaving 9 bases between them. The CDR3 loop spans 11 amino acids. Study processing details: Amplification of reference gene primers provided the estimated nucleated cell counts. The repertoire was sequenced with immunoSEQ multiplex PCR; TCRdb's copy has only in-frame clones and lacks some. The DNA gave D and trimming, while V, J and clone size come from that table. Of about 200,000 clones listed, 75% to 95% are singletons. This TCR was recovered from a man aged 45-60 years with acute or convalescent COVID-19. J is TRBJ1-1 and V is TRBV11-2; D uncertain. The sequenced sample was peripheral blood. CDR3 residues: CASSSHIQAFF. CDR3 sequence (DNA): TGTGCCAGCAGCTCACACATCCAAGCTTTCTTT.